Shown below are 6 T cell receptor beta chains from a single sample sequenced in a study of T-cell memory formation after mild COVID-19. TCRdb re-called the 5' RACE reads with MiXCR, one entry per CDR3 protein. Here the sample spans 400,000 or so distinct CDR3 sequences, roughly 20% being singletons. Sequenced sample: PBMCs or a T cell subset sorted from them (not recorded which). These receptor sequences come from an adult woman who had mild COVID-19 (a few samples of this study predate the infection). Cell type and time point are not known.

This clonotype has a count of ten or more. The genes are TRBV20-1 and TRBJ1-2; D is unclear. V dropped 4 bases and J dropped 6 bases, with 18 bases sitting between them. From germline, CDR1 is DFQATT and CDR2 SNEGSKA (reference sequence). This CDR3 is 14 amino acids long. The CDR3 is CSATRAGPRDGYTF. In DNA form, the CDR3 reads TGCAGTGCTACGCGGGCAGGTCCGAGAGATGGCTACACCTTC.

This clonotype was seen repeatedly, ten times or more. The chain has TRBV29-1 and TRBJ1-5; D call uncertain. With 4 bases removed from V and 3 bases from J, the gap between germline ends came to 7 bases. This CDR3 comprises 12 residues. Germline values: CDR1 SQVTM, CDR2 ANQGSEA. Here the CDR3 reads CSVGEFNQPQHF. For the CDR3, the DNA is TGCAGCGTTGGCGAATTCAATCAGCCCCAGCATTTT.

In its sample, this clonotype was seen a few times. The chain joins TRBV27 to TRBJ2-3; D not resolved. Germline CDR1 reads MNHEY; CDR2 reads SMNVEV (reference sequence). The CDR3 consists of 12 residues. V was cut by 9 bases and J by 0 bases, with 7 bases left in between. As DNA, the CDR3 is TGTGCCAGTGGACCAAGCACAGATACGCAGTATTTT. Its protein is CASGPSTDTQYF.

This clonotype was recorded many times. The V call is TRBV12-3 or TRBV12-4, the J call TRBJ1-2; TRBD1 matches 7 bases. The CDR3 covers 13 residues. V trimming: 4 bases; J trimming: 4 bases; junction bases outside the gene matches: 3. Written as DNA, the CDR3 is TGTGCCAGCAGTTCTGGACAGGTCTATGGCTACACCTTC. Its translation is CASSSGQVYGYTF.

The chain combines TRBV7-2 with TRBJ2-1, with D possibly called TRBD1 or TRBD2 (5 bases each). This CDR3 contains 13 residues. V lost 2 bases and J lost 10, with 12 bases in between. Germline V gene sequence: CDR1 SGHTA, CDR2 FQGNSA. CDR3 sequence: CASSLRGVREQFF. As DNA, the CDR3 is TGTGCCAGCAGCTTAAGGGGAGTCCGGGAGCAGTTCTTC.

The rearrangement links TRBV20-1 to TRBJ1-3; 7 nucleotides match TRBD1. V gave up 5 bases and J gave up 4 bases; unmatched junction bases: 8. Germline V gene data show CDR1 as DFQATT and CDR2 as SNEGSKA (reference sequence). The CDR3 sequence is 14 residues long. The CDR3 reads CSARPTGLGNTIYF. The CDR3 DNA reads TGCAGTGCTCGGCCGACAGGGTTGGGAAACACCATATATTTT.